This TCR beta chain was obtained from a study of T cells in Graves' hyperthyroidism and ophthalmopathy. Study-wide results and limits: Progression to ophthalmopathy was predicted a median of about 6.6 months early.

Used for diagnoses were clinical symptoms, serum thyroxine and TRAb, thyroid ultrasound and orbital computed tomography. Template material for amplifying TCR beta CDR3 regions consisted of RNA transcripts. HTBI primers were used for first-round RT-PCR of the TCR CDR3. TCRdb re-called the multiplex PCR reads with MiXCR, one entry per CDR3 protein. The table records approximately 510,000 distinct CDR3 sequences, around 21% of them present only once. Losses at the gene ends were 4 bases for V and 5 bases for J; bases not matched to a gene: 7. This CDR3 is 14 amino acids long. Per the germline V gene, CDR1 is SNHLY and CDR2 is FYNNEI. There are many counts of this clonotype. Its antigen remains unknown.

The TCR originated in a man younger than 30 with Graves' hyperthyroidism. Sequencing was performed on blood. J is TRBJ2-5 and V is TRBV2, with 7 bases that match TRBD1. CDR3 sequence reads: CASSGDRAGETQYF. CDR3 sequence (DNA): TGTGCCAGCAGTGGTGACAGGGCTGGGGAGACCCAGTACTTC.